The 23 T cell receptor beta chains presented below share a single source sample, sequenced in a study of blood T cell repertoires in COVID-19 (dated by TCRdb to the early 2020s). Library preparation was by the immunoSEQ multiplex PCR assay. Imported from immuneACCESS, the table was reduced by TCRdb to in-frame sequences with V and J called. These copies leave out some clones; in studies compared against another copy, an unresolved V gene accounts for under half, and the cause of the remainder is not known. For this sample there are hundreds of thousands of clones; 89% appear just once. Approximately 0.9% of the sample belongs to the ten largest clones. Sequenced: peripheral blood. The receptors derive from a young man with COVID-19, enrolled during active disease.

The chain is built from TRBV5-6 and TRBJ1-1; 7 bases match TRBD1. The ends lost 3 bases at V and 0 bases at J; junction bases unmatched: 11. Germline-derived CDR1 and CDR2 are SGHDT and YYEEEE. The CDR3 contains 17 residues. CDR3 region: CASSWDAIGTVNTEAFF. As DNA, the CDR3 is TGTGCCAGCAGCTGGGACGCGATTGGGACAGTGAACACTGAAGCTTTCTTT.

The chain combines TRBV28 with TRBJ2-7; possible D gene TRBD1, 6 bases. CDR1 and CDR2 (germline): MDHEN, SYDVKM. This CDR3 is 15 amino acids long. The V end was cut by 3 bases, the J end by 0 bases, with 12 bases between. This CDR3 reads CASSFMAGDSYEQYF. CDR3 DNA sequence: TGTGCCAGCAGTTTTATGGCAGGGGACTCCTACGAGCAGTACTTC.

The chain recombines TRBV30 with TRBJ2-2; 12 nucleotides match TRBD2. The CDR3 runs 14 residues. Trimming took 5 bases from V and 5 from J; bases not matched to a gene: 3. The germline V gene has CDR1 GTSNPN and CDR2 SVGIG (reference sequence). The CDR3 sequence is CAWSSGGGTGELFF. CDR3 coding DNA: TGTGCCTGGTCTAGCGGGGGGGGAACCGGGGAGCTGTTTTTT.

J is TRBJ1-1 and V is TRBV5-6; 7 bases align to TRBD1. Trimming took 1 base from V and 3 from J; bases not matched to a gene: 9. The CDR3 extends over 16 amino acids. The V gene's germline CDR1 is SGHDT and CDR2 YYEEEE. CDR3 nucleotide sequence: TGTGCCAGCAGCTTGAGTCCCGACAGGGAAGACACTGAAGCTTTCTTT. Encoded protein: CASSLSPDREDTEAFF.

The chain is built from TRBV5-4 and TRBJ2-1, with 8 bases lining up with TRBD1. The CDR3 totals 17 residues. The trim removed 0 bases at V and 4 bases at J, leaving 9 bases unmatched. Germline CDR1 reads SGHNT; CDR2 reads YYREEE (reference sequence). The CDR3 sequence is CASSLGGGGTGYNEQFF. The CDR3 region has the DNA TGTGCCAGCAGCTTGGGGGGAGGAGGGACAGGATACAATGAGCAGTTCTTC.

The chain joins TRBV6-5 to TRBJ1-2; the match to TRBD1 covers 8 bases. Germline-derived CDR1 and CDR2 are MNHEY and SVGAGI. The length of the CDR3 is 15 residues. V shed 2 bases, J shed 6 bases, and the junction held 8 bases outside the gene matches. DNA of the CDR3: TGTGCCAGCAGTTACGGGGTTGGCAGGGGGCATGGCTACACCTTC. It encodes CASSYGVGRGHGYTF.

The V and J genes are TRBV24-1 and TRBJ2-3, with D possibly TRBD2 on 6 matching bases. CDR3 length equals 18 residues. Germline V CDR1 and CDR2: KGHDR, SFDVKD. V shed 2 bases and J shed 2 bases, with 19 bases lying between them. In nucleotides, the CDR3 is TGTGCCACCAGTGATTCCACCCAACCGGGACTCACCACAGATACGCAGTATTTT. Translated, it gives CATSDSTQPGLTTDTQYF.

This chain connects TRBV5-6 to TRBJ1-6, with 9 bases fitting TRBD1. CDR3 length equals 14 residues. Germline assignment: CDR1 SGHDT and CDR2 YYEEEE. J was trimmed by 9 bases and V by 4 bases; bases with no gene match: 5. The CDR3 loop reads CASSIRQGVSPLHF. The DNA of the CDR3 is TGTGCCAGCAGCATACGACAGGGGGTTTCACCCCTCCACTTT.

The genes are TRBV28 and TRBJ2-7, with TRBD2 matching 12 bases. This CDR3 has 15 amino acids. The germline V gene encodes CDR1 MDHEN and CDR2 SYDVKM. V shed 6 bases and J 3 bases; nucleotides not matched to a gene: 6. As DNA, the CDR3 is TGTGCCAGCAGACTGACTAGCGGGAGAAACTACGAGCAGTACTTC. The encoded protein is CASRLTSGRNYEQYF.

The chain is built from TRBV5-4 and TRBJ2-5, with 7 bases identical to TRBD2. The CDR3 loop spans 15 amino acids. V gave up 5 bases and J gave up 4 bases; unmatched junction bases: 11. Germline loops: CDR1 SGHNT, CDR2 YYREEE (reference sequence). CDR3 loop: CASSVGGGTRETQYF. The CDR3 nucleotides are TGTGCCAGCAGTGTTGGGGGGGGGACGAGAGAGACCCAGTACTTC.

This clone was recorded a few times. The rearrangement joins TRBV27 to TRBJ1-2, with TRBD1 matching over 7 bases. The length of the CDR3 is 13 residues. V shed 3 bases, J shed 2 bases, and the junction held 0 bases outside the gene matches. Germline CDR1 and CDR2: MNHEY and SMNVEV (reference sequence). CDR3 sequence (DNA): TGTGCCAGCAGTTTGACAGGGAACTATGGCTACACCTTC. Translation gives CASSLTGNYGYTF.

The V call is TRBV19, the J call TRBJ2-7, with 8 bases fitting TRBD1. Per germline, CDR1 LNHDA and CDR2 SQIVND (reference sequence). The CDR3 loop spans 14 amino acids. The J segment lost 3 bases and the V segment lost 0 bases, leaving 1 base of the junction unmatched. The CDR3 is CASSIETGDYEQYF. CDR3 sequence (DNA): TGTGCCAGTAGTATAGAGACAGGGGACTACGAGCAGTACTTC.

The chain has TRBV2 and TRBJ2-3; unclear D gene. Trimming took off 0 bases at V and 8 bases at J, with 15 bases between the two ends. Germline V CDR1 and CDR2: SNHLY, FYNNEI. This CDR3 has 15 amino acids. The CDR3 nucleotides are TGTGCCAGCAGTGAAGCGCTCTTGATTTTCGGTACGCAGTATTTT. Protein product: CASSEALLIFGTQYF.

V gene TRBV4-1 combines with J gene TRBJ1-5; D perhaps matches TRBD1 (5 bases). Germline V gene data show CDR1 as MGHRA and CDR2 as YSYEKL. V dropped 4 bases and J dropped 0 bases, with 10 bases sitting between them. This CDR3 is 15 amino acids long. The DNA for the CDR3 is TGCGCCAGCAGCCCCCAACAGGATAGCAATCAGCCCCAGCATTTT. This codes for CASSPQQDSNQPQHF.

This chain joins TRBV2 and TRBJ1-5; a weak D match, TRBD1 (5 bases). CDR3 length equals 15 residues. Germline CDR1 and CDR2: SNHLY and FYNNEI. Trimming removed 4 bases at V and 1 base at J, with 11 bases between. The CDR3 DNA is TGTGCCAGCAGTGGAGGCAGGGAAAGCAATCAGCCCCAGCATTTT. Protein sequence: CASSGGRESNQPQHF.

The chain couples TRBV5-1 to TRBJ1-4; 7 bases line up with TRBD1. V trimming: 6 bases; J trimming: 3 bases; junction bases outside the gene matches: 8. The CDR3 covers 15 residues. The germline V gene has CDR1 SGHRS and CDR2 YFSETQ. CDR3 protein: CASTRDRVSNEKLFF. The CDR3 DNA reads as TGCGCCAGCACCCGGGACAGAGTATCTAATGAAAAACTGTTTTTT. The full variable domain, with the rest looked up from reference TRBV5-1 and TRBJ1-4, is KAGVTQTPRYLIKTRGQQVTLSCSPISGHRSVSWYQQTPGQGLQFLFEYFSETQRNKGNFPGRFSGRQFSNSRSEMNVSTLELGDSALYLCASTRDRVSNEKLFFGSGTQLSVL.

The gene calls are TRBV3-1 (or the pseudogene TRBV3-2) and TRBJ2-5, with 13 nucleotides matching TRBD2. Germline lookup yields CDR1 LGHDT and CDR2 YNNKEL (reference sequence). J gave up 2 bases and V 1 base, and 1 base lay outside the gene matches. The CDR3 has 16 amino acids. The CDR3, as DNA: TGTGCCAGCAGCCAAGGACTAGCGGGGGGACAAGAGACCCAGTACTTC. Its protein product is CASSQGLAGGQETQYF.

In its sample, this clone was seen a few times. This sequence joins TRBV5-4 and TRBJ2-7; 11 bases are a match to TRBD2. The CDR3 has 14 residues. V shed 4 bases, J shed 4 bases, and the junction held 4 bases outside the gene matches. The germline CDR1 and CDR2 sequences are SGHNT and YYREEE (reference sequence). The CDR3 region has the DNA TGTGCCAGCAGCGTCGGGACTAGCGGTTACGAGCAGTACTTC. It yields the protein CASSVGTSGYEQYF.

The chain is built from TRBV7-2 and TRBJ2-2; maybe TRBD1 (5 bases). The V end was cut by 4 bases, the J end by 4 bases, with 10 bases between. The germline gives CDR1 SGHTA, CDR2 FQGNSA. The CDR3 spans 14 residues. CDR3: CASSWVGLTGELFF. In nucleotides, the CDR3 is TGTGCCAGCAGCTGGGTGGGGCTCACCGGGGAGCTGTTTTTT.

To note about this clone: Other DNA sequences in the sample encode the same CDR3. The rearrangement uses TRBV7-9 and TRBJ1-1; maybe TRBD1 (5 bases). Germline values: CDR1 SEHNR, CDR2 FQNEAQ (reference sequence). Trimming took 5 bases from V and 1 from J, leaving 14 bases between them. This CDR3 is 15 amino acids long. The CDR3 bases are TGTGCCAGCAGCCCCCGGGGACTAAGGAACACTGAAGCTTTCTTT. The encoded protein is CASSPRGLRNTEAFF. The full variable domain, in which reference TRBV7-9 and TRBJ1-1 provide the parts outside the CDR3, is DTGVSQNPRHKITKRGQNVTFRCDPISEHNRLYWYRQTLGQGPEFLTYFQNEAQLEKSRLLSDRFSAERPKGSFSTLEIQRTEQGDSAMYLCASSPRGLRNTEAFFGQGTRLTVV.

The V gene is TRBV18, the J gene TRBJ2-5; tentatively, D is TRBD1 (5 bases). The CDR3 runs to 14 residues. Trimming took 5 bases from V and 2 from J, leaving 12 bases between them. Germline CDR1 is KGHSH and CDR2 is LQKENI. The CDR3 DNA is TGTGCCAGCTCAGTCAACAGGAAACAAGAGACCCAGTACTTC. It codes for CASSVNRKQETQYF.

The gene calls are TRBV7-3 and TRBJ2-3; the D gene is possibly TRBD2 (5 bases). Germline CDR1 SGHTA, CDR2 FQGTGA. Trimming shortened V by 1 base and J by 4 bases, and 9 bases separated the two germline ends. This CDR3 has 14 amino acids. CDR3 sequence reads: CASSLRGPADTQYF. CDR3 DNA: TGTGCCAGCAGCTTAAGAGGGCCTGCAGATACGCAGTATTTT.

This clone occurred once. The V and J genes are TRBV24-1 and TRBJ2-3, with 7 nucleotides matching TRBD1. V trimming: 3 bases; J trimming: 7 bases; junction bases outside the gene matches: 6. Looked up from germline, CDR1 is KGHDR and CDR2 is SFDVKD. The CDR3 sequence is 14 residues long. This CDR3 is CATSDIRTGHTQYF. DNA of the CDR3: TGTGCCACCAGTGATATTCGGACAGGCCATACGCAGTATTTT.